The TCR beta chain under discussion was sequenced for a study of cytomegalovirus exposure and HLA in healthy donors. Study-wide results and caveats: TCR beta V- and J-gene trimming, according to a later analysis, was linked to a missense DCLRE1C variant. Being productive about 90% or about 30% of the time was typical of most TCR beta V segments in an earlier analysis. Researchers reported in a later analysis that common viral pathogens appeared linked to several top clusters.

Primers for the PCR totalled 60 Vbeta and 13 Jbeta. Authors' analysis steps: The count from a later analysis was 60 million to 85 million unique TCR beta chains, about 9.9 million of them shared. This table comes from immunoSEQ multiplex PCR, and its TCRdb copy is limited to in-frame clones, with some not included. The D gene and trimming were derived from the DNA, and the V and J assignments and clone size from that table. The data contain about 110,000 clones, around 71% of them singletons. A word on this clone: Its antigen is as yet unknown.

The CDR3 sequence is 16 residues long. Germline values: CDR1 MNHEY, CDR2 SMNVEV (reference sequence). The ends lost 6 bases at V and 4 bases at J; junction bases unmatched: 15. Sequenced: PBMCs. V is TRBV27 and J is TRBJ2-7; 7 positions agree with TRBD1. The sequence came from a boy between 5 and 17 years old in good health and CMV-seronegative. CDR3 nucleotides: TGTGCCAGCAGACAACGAGCTTGGACAGGAGATTACGAGCAGTACTTC. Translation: CASRQRAWTGDYEQYF.